The rows below give T cell receptor beta chains drawn from one sample of a study of blood T cells in healthy people across ages. MiXCR, run by TCRdb on the 5' RACE reads, gives a single entry per CDR3 protein. The sample has some 1,500,000 distinct CDR3 sequences; roughly 43% are singletons. The source material was blood. Receptors originate from a woman between 18 and 29 years old in good health. Both conserved end residues are part of each CDR3. Each record gives: D gene, clone size, J gene, V gene, CDR3 protein, CDR3 DNA. D genes are given only for firm matches. Expanded clones are given a class, and other clones once, few, many or no size at all.

D gene: -
clone size: once
J gene: TRBJ2-3
V gene: TRBV20-1
CDR3 protein: CSEAGASTDTQYF
CDR3 DNA: TGCAGTGAAGCGGGCGCTAGCACAGATACGCAGTATTTT

D gene: -
clone size: -
J gene: TRBJ1-6
V gene: TRBV15
CDR3 protein: CATSGSLNSPPHF
CDR3 DNA: TGTGCCACCAGCGGATCCTTAAATTCACCCCCCCACTTT

D gene: -
clone size: few
J gene: TRBJ1-2
V gene: TRBV12-3/TRBV12-4
CDR3 protein: CASSNPGTRYGYTF
CDR3 DNA: TGTGCCAGCAGTAACCCAGGGACAAGATATGGCTACACCTTC

D gene: -
clone size: once
J gene: TRBJ2-6
V gene: TRBV5-1
CDR3 protein: CASSSDTGANVLTF
CDR3 DNA: TGCGCCAGCAGCTCGGATACTGGGGCCAACGTCCTGACTTTC

D gene: -
clone size: -
J gene: TRBJ2-2
V gene: TRBV14
CDR3 protein: CASSQTQTGELFF
CDR3 DNA: TGTGCCAGCAGTCAAACTCAGACCGGGGAGCTGTTTTTT

D gene: -
clone size: once
J gene: TRBJ2-7
V gene: TRBV4-1
CDR3 protein: CASSLLVAGEYNEQYF
CDR3 DNA: TGCGCCAGCAGCCTTCTGGTGGCTGGGGAGTACAATGAGCAGTACTTC

D gene: TRBD2
clone size: few
J gene: TRBJ2-7
V gene: TRBV7-2
CDR3 protein: CASSQGTSGRGEQYF
CDR3 DNA: TGTGCCAGCAGCCAAGGGACTAGCGGGAGGGGCGAGCAGTACTTC

D gene: TRBD1
clone size: -
J gene: TRBJ2-1
V gene: TRBV10-3
CDR3 protein: CAISEDRGADEQFF
CDR3 DNA: TGTGCCATCAGTGAGGACAGGGGCGCGGATGAGCAGTTCTTC

D gene: -
clone size: few
J gene: TRBJ1-6
V gene: TRBV6-1
CDR3 protein: CASNRQIPDNSPLHF
CDR3 DNA: TGTGCCAGCAACAGACAGATCCCGGATAATTCACCCCTCCACTTT

D gene: TRBD1
clone size: -
J gene: TRBJ2-4
V gene: TRBV12-3/TRBV12-4
CDR3 protein: CASRGQGISKNIQYF
CDR3 DNA: TGTGCCAGCAGAGGACAGGGGATATCCAAAAACATTCAGTACTTC

D gene: TRBD1
clone size: few
J gene: TRBJ1-2
V gene: TRBV4-3
CDR3 protein: CASSQGGQGFYGYTF
CDR3 DNA: TGCGCCAGCAGCCAAGGGGGACAGGGCTTCTATGGCTACACCTTC

D gene: -
clone size: few
J gene: TRBJ1-2
V gene: TRBV18
CDR3 protein: CASSPPNGGYGYTF
CDR3 DNA: TGTGCCAGCTCACCACCGAACGGGGGCTATGGCTACACCTTC

D gene: TRBD1
clone size: -
J gene: TRBJ2-7
V gene: TRBV28
CDR3 protein: CASSSFGQGISYEQYF
CDR3 DNA: TGTGCCAGCAGTAGTTTCGGACAGGGGATCTCCTACGAGCAGTACTTC

D gene: TRBD1
clone size: few
J gene: TRBJ1-5
V gene: TRBV6-1
CDR3 protein: CASRLTGAISNQPQHF
CDR3 DNA: TGTGCCAGCAGGCTGACAGGGGCCATTAGCAATCAGCCCCAGCATTTT

D gene: -
clone size: few
J gene: TRBJ1-6
V gene: TRBV13
CDR3 protein: CASSLHRLDPPLHF
CDR3 DNA: TGTGCCAGCAGCTTACACAGGCTGGATCCACCCCTCCACTTT

D gene: TRBD2
clone size: many
J gene: TRBJ2-1
V gene: TRBV3-1
CDR3 protein: CASSQNAGDNEQFF
CDR3 DNA: TGTGCCAGCAGCCAGAACGCGGGAGACAATGAGCAGTTCTTC

D gene: TRBD1
clone size: -
J gene: TRBJ1-1
V gene: TRBV5-1
CDR3 protein: CASSLPRQGSNTEAFF
CDR3 DNA: TGCGCCAGCAGCCTCCCCCGACAGGGTTCGAACACTGAAGCTTTCTTT

D gene: -
clone size: -
J gene: TRBJ2-7
V gene: TRBV7-2
CDR3 protein: CASSSSYIIRADNEQYF
CDR3 DNA: TGTGCCAGCAGCTCCTCCTATATTATACGGGCAGACAATGAGCAGTACTTC

D gene: -
clone size: -
J gene: TRBJ2-7
V gene: TRBV20-1
CDR3 protein: CSAPDRTHYEQYF
CDR3 DNA: TGCAGTGCCCCAGACAGGACCCACTACGAGCAGTACTTC

D gene: -
clone size: -
J gene: TRBJ1-1
V gene: TRBV9
CDR3 protein: CASSVAPGRTEAFF
CDR3 DNA: TGTGCCAGCAGCGTAGCTCCGGGTAGGACTGAAGCTTTCTTT

D gene: TRBD1
clone size: -
J gene: TRBJ2-1
V gene: TRBV2
CDR3 protein: CASSQQQGDEQFF
CDR3 DNA: TGTGCCAGCAGCCAACAACAGGGGGATGAGCAGTTCTTC

D gene: TRBD2
clone size: few
J gene: TRBJ2-1
V gene: TRBV6-2/TRBV6-3
CDR3 protein: CASMGLAGGTYNEQFF
CDR3 DNA: TGTGCCAGCATGGGGCTAGCGGGAGGGACCTACAATGAGCAGTTCTTC

D gene: -
clone size: -
J gene: TRBJ2-1
V gene: TRBV5-1
CDR3 protein: CASSSRRDWSEQFF
CDR3 DNA: TGCGCCAGCAGCTCTCGGCGTGACTGGTCCGAGCAGTTCTTC

D gene: -
clone size: -
J gene: TRBJ1-4
V gene: TRBV11-2
CDR3 protein: CASSLFRINEKLFF
CDR3 DNA: TGTGCCAGCAGCTTATTCAGAATTAATGAAAAACTGTTTTTT

D gene: -
clone size: -
J gene: TRBJ1-1
V gene: TRBV20-1
CDR3 protein: CSAREWGLNTEAFF
CDR3 DNA: TGCAGTGCTAGAGAATGGGGGCTGAACACTGAAGCTTTCTTT

D gene: -
clone size: -
J gene: TRBJ2-4
V gene: TRBV3-1
CDR3 protein: CAGSDTGSGAIQYF
CDR3 DNA: TGTGCCGGCAGCGATACAGGGTCCGGAGCCATTCAGTACTTC

D gene: -
clone size: -
J gene: TRBJ1-1
V gene: TRBV7-2
CDR3 protein: CASSSTPGTEAFF
CDR3 DNA: TGTGCAAGCAGCTCGACCCCGGGCACTGAAGCTTTCTTT

D gene: -
clone size: many
J gene: TRBJ2-7
V gene: TRBV6-5
CDR3 protein: CASSYSLDYEQYF
CDR3 DNA: TGTGCCAGCAGTTACTCGCTCGACTACGAGCAGTACTTC

D gene: -
clone size: many
J gene: TRBJ2-7
V gene: TRBV3-1
CDR3 protein: CASSLRLAEQYF
CDR3 DNA: TGTGCCAGCAGCCTAAGGCTAGCCGAGCAGTACTTC

D gene: TRBD2
clone size: few
J gene: TRBJ2-7
V gene: TRBV7-2
CDR3 protein: CASSFRTSGGGYEQYF
CDR3 DNA: TGTGCCAGCAGCTTCAGGACTAGCGGGGGGGGGTACGAGCAGTACTTC

D gene: -
clone size: few
J gene: TRBJ2-5
V gene: TRBV12-3/TRBV12-4
CDR3 protein: CASSLARGRQETQYF
CDR3 DNA: TGTGCCAGCAGTTTAGCCCGGGGGCGGCAAGAGACCCAGTACTTC

D gene: -
clone size: -
J gene: TRBJ2-5
V gene: TRBV3-1
CDR3 protein: CASSQVLLVETQYF
CDR3 DNA: TGTGCCAGCAGCCAAGTTTTACTAGTGGAGACCCAGTACTTC

D gene: TRBD1
clone size: few
J gene: TRBJ1-4
V gene: TRBV12-3/TRBV12-4
CDR3 protein: CASSLERTGRTTNEKLFF
CDR3 DNA: TGTGCCAGCAGTTTAGAACGGACAGGGCGAACAACTAATGAAAAACTGTTTTTT

D gene: TRBD2
clone size: -
J gene: TRBJ2-1
V gene: TRBV7-9
CDR3 protein: CASSPQFGLAGASYNEQFF
CDR3 DNA: TGTGCCAGCAGCCCCCAGTTCGGACTAGCGGGAGCGTCCTACAATGAGCAGTTCTTC

D gene: TRBD2
clone size: -
J gene: TRBJ2-5
V gene: TRBV20-1
CDR3 protein: CSAIVAGVRETQYF
CDR3 DNA: TGCAGTGCTATTGTGGCGGGAGTGAGGGAGACCCAGTACTTC

D gene: -
clone size: few
J gene: TRBJ2-7
V gene: TRBV13
CDR3 protein: CASSPGVFPYEQYF
CDR3 DNA: TGTGCCAGCAGTCCTGGGGTTTTCCCCTACGAGCAGTACTTC

D gene: -
clone size: few
J gene: TRBJ1-2
V gene: TRBV5-6
CDR3 protein: CASSLLGGPDTF
CDR3 DNA: TGTGCCAGCAGCTTACTCGGAGGTCCGGACACCTTC

D gene: TRBD2
clone size: -
J gene: TRBJ2-1
V gene: TRBV11-2
CDR3 protein: CASSLGLAGIPNEQFF
CDR3 DNA: TGTGCCAGCAGCCTCGGACTAGCGGGGATTCCGAATGAGCAGTTCTTC

D gene: TRBD1
clone size: few
J gene: TRBJ1-2
V gene: TRBV4-3
CDR3 protein: CASSQGQISYGYTF
CDR3 DNA: TGCGCCAGCAGCCAGGGACAGATTTCCTATGGCTACACCTTC

D gene: TRBD2
clone size: few
J gene: TRBJ2-1
V gene: TRBV5-1
CDR3 protein: CASGPGASGALSYNEQFF
CDR3 DNA: TGCGCCAGCGGACCCGGGGCTAGCGGGGCGCTCTCCTACAATGAGCAGTTCTTC

D gene: -
clone size: few
J gene: TRBJ2-4
V gene: TRBV7-9
CDR3 protein: CASSQVTKNIQYF
CDR3 DNA: TGTGCCAGCAGCCAAGTAACCAAAAACATTCAGTACTTC

D gene: TRBD2
clone size: -
J gene: TRBJ2-7
V gene: TRBV2
CDR3 protein: CASSDGLAYEQYF
CDR3 DNA: TGTGCCAGCAGTGATGGACTAGCCTACGAGCAGTACTTC

D gene: TRBD2
clone size: -
J gene: TRBJ2-3
V gene: TRBV6-2/TRBV6-3
CDR3 protein: CASSVGLAYSTDTQYF
CDR3 DNA: TGTGCCAGCAGTGTGGGACTAGCGTATAGCACAGATACGCAGTATTTT

D gene: TRBD1
clone size: many
J gene: TRBJ2-7
V gene: TRBV20-1
CDR3 protein: CSALRDREGEQYF
CDR3 DNA: TGCAGTGCCCTCCGGGACAGGGAGGGCGAGCAGTACTTC

D gene: TRBD2
clone size: few
J gene: TRBJ2-1
V gene: TRBV7-2
CDR3 protein: CASSVSGTSGVGEQFF
CDR3 DNA: TGTGCCAGCAGCGTCTCGGGGACTAGCGGCGTCGGGGAGCAGTTCTTC